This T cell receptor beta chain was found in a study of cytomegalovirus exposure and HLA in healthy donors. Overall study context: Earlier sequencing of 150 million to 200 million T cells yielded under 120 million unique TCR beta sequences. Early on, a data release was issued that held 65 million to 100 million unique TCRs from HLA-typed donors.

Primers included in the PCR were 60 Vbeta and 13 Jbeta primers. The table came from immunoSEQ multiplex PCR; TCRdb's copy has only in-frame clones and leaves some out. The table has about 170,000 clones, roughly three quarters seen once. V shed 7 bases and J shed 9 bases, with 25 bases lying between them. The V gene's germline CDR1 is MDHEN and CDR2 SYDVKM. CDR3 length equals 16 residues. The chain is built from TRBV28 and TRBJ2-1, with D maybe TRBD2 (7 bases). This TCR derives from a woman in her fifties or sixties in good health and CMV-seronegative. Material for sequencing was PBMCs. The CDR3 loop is CASTYGRGPSGGEQFF. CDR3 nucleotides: TGTGCCAGCACCTATGGGCGGGGGCCCTCGGGAGGTGAGCAGTTCTTC.